These T cell receptor beta chains were read from a single sample in a study of shared clonotypes between healthy human individuals. Method: immunoSEQ multiplex PCR; TCRdb's copy keeps in-frame clones and lacks some. The table records 2 million to 2.5 million clones, 90% to 95% of them present only once. Sequencing was performed on naive CD4+ T cells from PBMCs. The receptors come from a man between 18 and 29 years old in good health. Some clones in this sample may be carry-over from other donors' samples. The CDR3 runs from the conserved cysteine through the conserved F or W. D genes are given only for firm matches. A clone size is listed for some rows: how often the clone was seen (once, few, many), or a class if it is expanded.

d_gene	abundance	v_gene	j_gene	CDR3aa	CDR3nt
-	-	TRBV19	TRBJ2-5	CASSEGGQARETQYF	TGTGCCAGTAGCGAGGGGGGCCAGGCTAGGGAGACCCAGTACTTC
-	-	TRBV2	TRBJ1-2	CASSEQGLYGYTF	TGTGCCAGCAGCGAACAGGGTCTCTATGGCTACACCTTC
-	-	TRBV5-1	TRBJ1-2	CASSWTGELYGYTF	TGCGCCAGCAGCTGGACCGGGGAGCTTTATGGCTACACCTTC
-	once	TRBV25-1	TRBJ2-1	CASSERGAGTHNEQFF	TGTGCCAGCAGTGAACGTGGTGCAGGGACGCACAATGAGCAGTTCTTC
-	-	TRBV7-6	TRBJ1-1	CASSPLGGTGTTEAFF	TGTGCCAGCAGCCCCCTGGGAGGAACCGGAACCACTGAAGCTTTCTTT
-	-	TRBV25-1	TRBJ1-1	CASSPAGRGAFF	TGTGCCAGCAGTCCGGCAGGGAGGGGTGCTTTCTTT
TRBD1	-	TRBV10-1	TRBJ2-7	CASSRTGTYEQYF	TGCGCCAGCAGTAGGACAGGGACCTACGAGCAGTACTTC
-	-	TRBV21-1	TRBJ2-1	CASALAGGTNEQFF	TGTGCCAGCGCACTAGCGGGAGGGACTAATGAGCAGTTCTTC
TRBD1	once	TRBV5-1	TRBJ1-1	CASSLGTGANTEAFF	TGCGCCAGCAGCTTGGGGACAGGGGCTAACACTGAAGCTTTCTTT
TRBD1	once	TRBV7-3	TRBJ2-1	CASSSGTAQYNEQFF	TGTGCCAGCAGCTCCGGGACAGCTCAATACAATGAGCAGTTCTTC
-	-	TRBV7-9	TRBJ2-7	CASSSRSSGYEQYF	TGTGCCAGCAGCTCAAGGTCGTCCGGGTACGAGCAGTACTTC
TRBD2	-	TRBV6-1	TRBJ2-7	CASSLAGGSYEQYF	TGTGCCAGCAGTCTAGCGGGAGGGTCCTACGAGCAGTACTTC
TRBD1	-	TRBV15	TRBJ2-7	CATSRQGFSYEQYF	TGTGCCACCAGCCGACAGGGGTTCTCCTACGAGCAGTACTTC
-	-	TRBV2	TRBJ1-6	CASSDKARDSPLHF	TGTGCCAGCAGTGATAAGGCTCGTGATTCACCCCTCCACTTT
-	-	TRBV5-4	TRBJ2-5	CASSLVGAGTRQETQYF	TGTGCCAGCAGCTTAGTAGGCGCCGGGACTCGTCAAGAGACCCAGTACTTC
TRBD1	-	TRBV7-3	TRBJ2-4	CASREQGRENIQYF	TGTGCCAGCAGGGAACAGGGGCGGGAAAACATTCAGTACTTC
-	-	TRBV19	TRBJ2-3	CASSIRGPTDTQYF	TGTGCCAGTAGTATACGCGGGCCGACAGATACGCAGTATTTT
-	-	TRBV15	TRBJ2-7	CASGGGWAYEQYF	TGTGCCAGCGGAGGGGGCTGGGCCTACGAGCAGTACTTC
-	-	TRBV4-1	TRBJ2-7	CASSQTGAGYYEQYF	TGCGCCAGCAGCCAAACCGGGGCAGGGTACTACGAGCAGTACTTC
TRBD2	-	TRBV7-3	TRBJ2-3	CASSSPRGGLAGGPGADTQYF	TGTGCCAGCAGCTCCCCGAGGGGGGGACTAGCGGGAGGGCCAGGGGCAGATACGCAGTATTTT
-	-	TRBV2	TRBJ1-2	CASSPPTAPYGYTF	TGTGCCAGCAGTCCACCCACTGCTCCCTATGGCTACACCTTC
-	-	TRBV6-1	TRBJ1-4	CASSERGEREKLFF	TGTGCCAGCAGTGAAAGGGGGGAACGTGAAAAACTGTTTTTT
-	-	TRBV7-9	TRBJ1-1	CASSLAAANTEAFF	TGTGCCAGCAGCTTAGCGGCAGCTAACACTGAAGCTTTCTTT
TRBD1	-	TRBV5-1	TRBJ2-3	CASSYRDRGVDTQYF	TGCGCCAGCAGCTACCGGGACAGGGGGGTAGATACGCAGTATTTT
-	-	TRBV28	TRBJ1-5	CASSVQGQPQHF	TGTGCCAGCAGTGTTCAGGGGCAGCCCCAGCATTTT
TRBD1	-	TRBV28	TRBJ1-5	CASSPGQLNGNQPQHF	TGTGCCAGCAGTCCGGGACAGTTGAATGGCAATCAGCCCCAGCATTTT
TRBD2	-	TRBV7-9	TRBJ2-1	CASSLLAGGYNEQFF	TGTGCCAGCAGCTTACTAGCGGGAGGGTACAATGAGCAGTTCTTC
-	once	TRBV15	TRBJ1-1	CATSREPRTEAFF	TGTGCCACCAGCAGAGAGCCTCGGACGGAAGCTTTCTTT
-	-	TRBV25-1	TRBJ2-7	CATEGRILYEQYF	TGTGCCACTGAGGGGCGGATCCTCTACGAGCAGTACTTC
-	-	TRBV11-3	TRBJ2-2	CASSFGLGSGELFF	TGTGCCAGCAGCTTCGGGTTGGGGTCCGGGGAGCTGTTTTTT
-	-	TRBV7-9	TRBJ2-7	CASSLQAGEYEQYF	TGTGCCAGCAGCTTACAAGCAGGGGAGTACGAGCAGTACTTC
TRBD1	once	TRBV28	TRBJ1-4	CASRGQGSLFF	TGTGCCAGCAGGGGACAGGGGAGCCTGTTTTTT
-	-	TRBV9	TRBJ2-7	CASSVVPDHINEQYF	TGTGCCAGCAGCGTAGTCCCGGACCACATCAACGAGCAGTACTTC
TRBD1	once	TRBV2	TRBJ1-1	CASSEEGATEAFF	TGTGCCAGCAGTGAAGAGGGGGCCACTGAAGCTTTCTTT
TRBD2	-	TRBV5-4	TRBJ2-3	CASSLLREGTDTQYF	TGTGCCAGCAGCTTGTTGCGGGAGGGGACAGATACGCAGTATTTT
TRBD2	-	TRBV27	TRBJ2-1	CASSISPSGYNEQFF	TGTGCCAGCAGCATCTCACCTAGCGGTTACAATGAGCAGTTCTTC
TRBD1	-	TRBV27	TRBJ2-7	CASRPRDSFSYEQYF	TGTGCCAGCAGGCCTCGGGACAGTTTCTCCTACGAGCAGTACTTC
TRBD2	-	TRBV4-1	TRBJ2-7	CASSQDLAGAYEQYF	TGCGCCAGCAGCCAAGATCTAGCGGGAGCCTACGAGCAGTACTTC
TRBD2	once	TRBV7-2	TRBJ2-1	CASSWGLAVYNEQFF	TGTGCCAGCAGCTGGGGACTAGCGGTTTACAATGAGCAGTTCTTC
-	-	TRBV25-1	TRBJ2-1	CASSGPGLGNEQFF	TGTGCCAGCAGTGGACCGGGACTTGGAAATGAGCAGTTCTTC
-	-	TRBV6-5	TRBJ1-1	CASNLGGFSTEAFF	TGTGCCAGCAACCTAGGAGGGTTTAGCACTGAAGCTTTCTTT
-	-	TRBV10-3	TRBJ2-2	CAAREGIGSGELFF	TGTGCGGCCAGAGAGGGGATAGGGTCCGGGGAGCTGTTTTTT
-	-	TRBV27	TRBJ2-7	CASSIRYSYEQYF	TGTGCCAGCAGTATTCGCTACTCCTACGAGCAGTACTTC
-	-	TRBV19	TRBJ1-4	CASKTRGTNNEKLFF	TGTGCCAGCAAGACGAGGGGAACCAATAATGAAAAACTGTTTTTT
TRBD2	-	TRBV27	TRBJ2-7	CASSRAGESYEQYF	TGTGCCAGCAGTCGAGCGGGAGAAAGCTACGAGCAGTACTTC
-	-	TRBV5-1	TRBJ2-6	CASSRDPVSGANVLTF	TGCGCCAGCAGCCGGGACCCGGTCTCTGGGGCCAACGTCCTGACTTTC
-	-	TRBV2	TRBJ2-1	CASINNNEQFF	TGTGCCAGCATAAACAACAATGAGCAGTTCTTC
TRBD2	-	TRBV27	TRBJ2-1	CASSLGTSGVEQFF	TGTGCCAGCAGTTTAGGGACTAGCGGGGTTGAGCAGTTCTTC
-	few	TRBV7-9	TRBJ1-3	CASSSQGGNTIYF	TGTGCCAGCAGCTCGCAGGGGGGAAACACCATATATTTT
-	-	TRBV7-8	TRBJ1-3	CASSLVLSGNTIYF	TGTGCCAGCAGCTTAGTCCTGTCTGGAAACACCATATATTTT
-	-	TRBV2	TRBJ2-1	CASSPDRLSYNEQFF	TGTGCCAGCAGCCCCGACCGTTTATCCTACAATGAGCAGTTCTTC
-	-	TRBV29-1	TRBJ1-1	CSVARNVNTEAFF	TGCAGCGTTGCCAGAAATGTGAACACTGAAGCTTTCTTT
-	-	TRBV9	TRBJ1-3	CASSPTGGNTIYF	TGTGCCAGCAGCCCCACAGGGGGAAACACCATATATTTT
TRBD2	-	TRBV28	TRBJ2-3	CATGLAGTDTQYF	TGTGCCACAGGACTAGCGGGCACAGATACGCAGTATTTT